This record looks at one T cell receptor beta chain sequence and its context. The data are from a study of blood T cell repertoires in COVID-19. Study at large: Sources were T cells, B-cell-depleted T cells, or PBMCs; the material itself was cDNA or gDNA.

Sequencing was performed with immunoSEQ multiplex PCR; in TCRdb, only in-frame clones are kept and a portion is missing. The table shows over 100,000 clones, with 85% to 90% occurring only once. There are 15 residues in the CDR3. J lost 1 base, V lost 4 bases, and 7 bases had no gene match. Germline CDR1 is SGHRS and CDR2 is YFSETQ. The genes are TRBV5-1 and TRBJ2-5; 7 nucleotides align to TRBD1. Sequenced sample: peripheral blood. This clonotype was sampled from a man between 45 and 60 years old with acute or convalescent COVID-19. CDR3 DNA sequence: TGCGCCAGCAGCAACGACAGGGTAGGCCAAGAGACCCAGTACTTC. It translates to CASSNDRVGQETQYF.